The 21 T cell receptor beta chains listed next were all sequenced from one sample in a study of cytomegalovirus exposure and HLA in healthy donors. PCR primers comprised 60 Vbeta and 13 Jbeta primers. Assay used: immunoSEQ multiplex PCR; TCRdb lists only in-frame clones, some missing. The top ten hold approximately 6.3% of the sample, which has some 150,000 clones, approximately 79% seen once. Sequences were obtained from PBMCs. These receptors came from a woman in her thirties or forties in good health and CMV-seropositive.

The chain recombines TRBV10-2 with TRBJ2-7; the match to TRBD2 covers 10 bases. Germline trimming cut 9 bases from V and 7 bases from J; bases unmatched to any gene: 9. Germline CDR1 is WSHSY and CDR2 is SAAADI. The CDR3 has 13 amino acids. The CDR3 region has the DNA TGCGCCAGTGCGGCACTAGCGGGGTGGGAGCAGTACTTC. This translates into CASAALAGWEQYF.

The chain has TRBV2 and TRBJ2-5; tentatively, D is TRBD1 (6 bases). The DNA end lines up better with TRBJ2-7; the J call may be wrong. CDR1 is SNHLY and CDR2 is FYNNEI in the germline V gene. The CDR3 covers 11 residues. The chain's CDR3 is CASRAGAEQYF. The DNA for the CDR3 is TGTGCCAGCAGGGCAGGGGCCGAGCAGTACTTC.

The J gene is TRBJ2-1, the V gene TRBV28; 9 positions agree with TRBD2. CDR3 size: 14 residues. Germline CDR1 is MDHEN and CDR2 is SYDVKM. Trimming cost V 2 bases and J 7 bases; bases outside gene matches: 3. The CDR3 DNA is TGTGCCAGCAGTTTAGCGGGGGGGTGGAATGAGCAGTTCTTC. It codes for CASSLAGGWNEQFF. The entire variable domain, with the rest obtained from reference TRBV28 and TRBJ2-1, is as follows: DVKVTQSSRYLVKRTGEKVFLECVQDMDHENMFWYRQDPGLGLRLIYFSYDVKMKEKGDIPEGYSVSREKKERFSLILESASTNQTSMYLCASSLAGGWNEQFFGPGTRLTVL.

As for this clone: One end of the junction fails to match germline, which may point to a read error. The genes are TRBV2 and TRBJ2-1; weak D call: TRBD1 (6 bases). Germline CDR1 SNHLY, CDR2 FYNNEI. CDR3 length: 11 residues. The CDR3 loop reads CASSERDKLLF. The CDR3 nucleotides are TGTGCCAGCAGTGAACGGGACAAGCTGCTCTTC.

V is TRBV10-3 and J is TRBJ2-2; 8 bases match TRBD1. V lost 8 bases and J lost 4; bases outside the gene matches: 9. CDR3 size: 15 residues. CDR1 is ENHRY, CDR2 SYGVKD, per germline. In nucleotides, the CDR3 is TGTGCCATCGCCCCGGGACAGGTGATCACCGGGGAGCTGTTTTTT. It specifies CAIAPGQVITGELFF.

V and J are TRBV9 and TRBJ2-1; 8 bases align to TRBD2. Germline-derived CDR1 and CDR2 are SGDLS and YYNGEE. This CDR3 is built from 16 residues. Losses at the gene ends were 0 bases for V and 5 bases for J; bases not matched to a gene: 7. CDR3 amino acids: CASSVATGTRDNEQFF. CDR3 bases: TGTGCCAGCAGCGTAGCTACGGGGACTAGGGACAATGAGCAGTTCTTC. Full variable domain (rest looked up from reference TRBV9 and TRBJ2-1): DSGVTQTPKHLITATGQRVTLRCSPRSGDLSVYWYQQSLDQGLQFLIQYYNGEERAKGNILERFSAQQFPDLHSELNLSSLELGDSALYFCASSVATGTRDNEQFFGPGTRLTVL.

This chain links TRBV18 with TRBJ1-2; 7 positions match TRBD1. The CDR3 covers 14 residues. Per germline, CDR1 KGHSH and CDR2 LQKENI. The junction had 7 bases not matched to a gene; V was cut back by 4 bases and J by 5 bases. CDR3 in DNA: TGTGCCAGCTCACTTAGCGACAGGGTATATGGCTACACCTTC. Protein: CASSLSDRVYGYTF.

The chain combines TRBV7-9 with TRBJ1-2; D is perhaps TRBD1 (6 bases). Trimming removed 4 bases at V and 4 bases at J, with 16 bases between. Germline CDR1 is SEHNR and CDR2 is FQNEAQ (reference sequence). The CDR3 covers 15 residues. The CDR3 coding sequence is TGTGCCAGCAGCTCTAGTGGCCAGGGGATCTATGGCTACACCTTC. Amino acid sequence: CASSSSGQGIYGYTF.

The chain recombines TRBV7-9 with TRBJ1-1, with no clear D. There are 16 residues in the CDR3. Germline loops: CDR1 SEHNR, CDR2 FQNEAQ (reference sequence). Trimming took off 1 base at V and 3 bases at J, with 15 bases between the two ends. The CDR3 coding sequence is TGTGCCAGCAGCTTAGGGGTGACCGGGAGGGACACTGAAGCTTTCTTT. This translates into CASSLGVTGRDTEAFF.

The chain links TRBV6-1 to TRBJ2-7; 10 bases fit TRBD2. The CDR3 extends over 19 amino acids. CDR1 and CDR2 (germline): MNHNS, SASEGT. V gave up 2 bases and J gave up 3 bases; unmatched junction bases: 16. Here the CDR3 DNA reads TGTGCCAGCAGTGAAAACCTCTTAGGTCTAGCGGGGGCAAACTACGAGCAGTACTTC. Translation: CASSENLLGLAGANYEQYF.

This chain links TRBV19 with TRBJ2-2; TRBD1 is a possible D gene (8 bases). Trimming shortened V by 7 bases and J by 5 bases, and 20 bases separated the two germline ends. CDR3 length equals 16 residues. Germline CDR1 reads LNHDA; CDR2 reads SQIVND (reference sequence). DNA for the CDR3: TGTGCCAGTAACCCCTACGGACAGGGAGGGACCGGGGAGCTGTTTTTT. Its protein is CASNPYGQGGTGELFF.

This rearrangement joins TRBV7-9 to TRBJ1-2; 7 bases are shared with TRBD1. With 5 bases clipped from V and 1 base from J, the junction kept 10 bases outside the gene matches. This CDR3 region has 16 residues. Germline V CDR1 and CDR2: SEHNR, FQNEAQ (reference sequence). Here the CDR3 reads CASSVQGSGHNYGYTF. The CDR3 nucleotides are TGTGCCAGCAGCGTACAGGGGTCGGGTCATAACTATGGCTACACCTTC.

This clone occurred a few times. This chain links TRBV6-5 with TRBJ1-1; D is unresolved. V was cut by 1 base and J by 1 base, with 7 bases left in between. Germline V CDR1 and CDR2: MNHEY, SVGAGI. The CDR3 contains 14 residues. CDR3 residues: CASSYYPGNTEAFF. The CDR3 bases are TGTGCCAGCAGTTACTACCCGGGGAACACTGAAGCTTTCTTT.

The genes are TRBV1 and TRBJ1-2; the DNA was not compared with TRBD1, the D call given in the table. TRBV1 is termed a pseudogene. The CDR3 is 15 amino acids. The CDR3 DNA reads TGCACCAGCAGCCCGGCCAGGGGGCTCGGCTATGGCTACACCTTC. Translation gives CTSSPARGLGYGYTF.

The gene calls are TRBV9 and TRBJ2-7; TRBD1 agrees at 8 bases. The CDR3 is 15 amino acids. Germline V gene sequence: CDR1 SGDLS, CDR2 YYNGEE. V lost 3 bases, J lost 5 bases, and 10 bases stayed unmatched. The CDR3 coding sequence is TGTGCCAGCAGCGGTGGCGTGGACAGGGTCCACGAGCAGTACTTC. Encoded protein: CASSGGVDRVHEQYF.

J is TRBJ2-2 and V is TRBV5-4; 11 positions match TRBD2. The CDR3 runs to 17 residues. The trim removed 2 bases at V and 5 bases at J, leaving 8 bases unmatched. Germline values: CDR1 SGHNT, CDR2 YYREEE (reference sequence). The CDR3 DNA reads as TGTGCCAGCAGCTTTATAGCGGGGGGGCCGGGAACCGGGGAGCTGTTTTTT. It specifies CASSFIAGGPGTGELFF.

The J gene is TRBJ1-2, the V gene TRBV2; possible D gene TRBD1, 5 bases. Germline V gives CDR1 SNHLY, CDR2 FYNNEI. Trimming pared 0 bases from V and 7 bases from J, leaving 12 bases between. There are 14 residues in the CDR3. The CDR3 bases are TGTGCCAGCAGTGAAGCGCTAGGGGTTGCTGGCTACACCTTC. This encodes CASSEALGVAGYTF. Variable domain in full (rest from reference TRBV2 and TRBJ1-2): EPEVTQTPSHQVTQMGQEVILRCVPISNHLYFYWYRQILGQKVEFLVSFYNNEISEKSEIFDDQFSVERPDGSNFTLKIRSTKLEDSAMYFCASSEALGVAGYTFGSGTRLTVV.

The genes are TRBV2 and TRBJ2-3, with 9 bases aligning to TRBD2. CDR3 length: 17 amino acids. The V gene end was trimmed by 2 bases and the J gene end by 2 bases; junction bases not matched to a gene: 8. In germline, CDR1 is SNHLY, CDR2 FYNNEI. DNA for the CDR3: TGTGCCAGCAGTGAATCAGCGGGCGGGGGGGCCACAGATACGCAGTATTTT. It is translated as CASSESAGGGATDTQYF.

The chain recombines TRBV29-1 with TRBJ1-2; TRBD1 agrees at 11 bases. This CDR3 comprises 15 residues. V lost 7 bases and J lost 6; bases outside the gene matches: 13. Germline CDR1 SQVTM, CDR2 ANQGSEA. CDR3 sequence reads: CSARGSGQGADGYTF. The DNA for the CDR3 is TGCAGCGCCCGAGGGTCCGGACAGGGGGCGGATGGCTACACCTTC.

The rearrangement joins TRBV6-5 to TRBJ1-1; a possible D gene is TRBD1 (5 bases). The CDR3 is 15 residues long. V lost 0 bases to trimming and J lost 1 base, with 9 bases between them. CDR1 and CDR2 (germline): MNHEY, SVGAGI. The CDR3, as DNA: TGTGCCAGCAGTTACTCGCTCGGACAGAACACTGAAGCTTTCTTT. It specifies CASSYSLGQNTEAFF.

The V call is TRBV18, the J call TRBJ2-7, with D perhaps matching TRBD1 (5 bases). Germline V gives CDR1 KGHSH, CDR2 LQKENI. V dropped 0 bases and J dropped 1 base, with 10 bases sitting between them. This CDR3 has 15 residues. CDR3 loop: CASSPPSGRSYEQYF. The DNA for the CDR3 is TGTGCCAGCTCACCACCGTCAGGGCGTTCCTACGAGCAGTACTTC.